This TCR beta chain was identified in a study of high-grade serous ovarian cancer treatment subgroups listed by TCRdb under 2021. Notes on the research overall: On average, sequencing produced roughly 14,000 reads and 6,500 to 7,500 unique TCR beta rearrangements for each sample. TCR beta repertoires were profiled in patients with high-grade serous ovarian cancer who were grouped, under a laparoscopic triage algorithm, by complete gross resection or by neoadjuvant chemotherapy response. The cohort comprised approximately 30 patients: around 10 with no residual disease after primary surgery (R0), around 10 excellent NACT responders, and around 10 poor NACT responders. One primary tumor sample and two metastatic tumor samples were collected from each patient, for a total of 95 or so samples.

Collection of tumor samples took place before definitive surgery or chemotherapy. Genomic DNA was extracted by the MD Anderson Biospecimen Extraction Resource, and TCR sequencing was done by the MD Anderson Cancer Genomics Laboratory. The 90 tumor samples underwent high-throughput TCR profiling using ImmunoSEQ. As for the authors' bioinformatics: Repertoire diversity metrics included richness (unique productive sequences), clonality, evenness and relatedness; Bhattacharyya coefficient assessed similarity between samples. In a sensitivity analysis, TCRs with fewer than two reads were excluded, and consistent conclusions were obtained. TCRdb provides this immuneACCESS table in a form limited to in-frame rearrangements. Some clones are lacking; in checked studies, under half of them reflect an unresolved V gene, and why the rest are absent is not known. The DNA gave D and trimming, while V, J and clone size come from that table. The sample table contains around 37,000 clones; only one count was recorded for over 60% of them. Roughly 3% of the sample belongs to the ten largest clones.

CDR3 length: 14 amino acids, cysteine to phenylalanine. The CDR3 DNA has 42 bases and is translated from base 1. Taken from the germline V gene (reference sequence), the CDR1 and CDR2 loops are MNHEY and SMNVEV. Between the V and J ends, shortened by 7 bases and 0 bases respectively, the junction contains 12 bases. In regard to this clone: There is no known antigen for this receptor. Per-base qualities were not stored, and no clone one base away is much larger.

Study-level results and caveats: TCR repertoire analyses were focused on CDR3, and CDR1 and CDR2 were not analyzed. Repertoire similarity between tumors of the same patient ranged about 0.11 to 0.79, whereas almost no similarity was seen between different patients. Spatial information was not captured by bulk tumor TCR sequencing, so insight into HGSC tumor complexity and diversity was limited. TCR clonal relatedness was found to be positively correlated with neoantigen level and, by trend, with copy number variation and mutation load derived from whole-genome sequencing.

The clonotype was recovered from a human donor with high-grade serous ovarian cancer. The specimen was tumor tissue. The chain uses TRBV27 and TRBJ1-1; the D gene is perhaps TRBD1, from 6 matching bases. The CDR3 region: CASNPTGLNTEAFF. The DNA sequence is TGTGCCAGCAACCCGACAGGACTGAACACTGAAGCTTTCTTT.